This T cell receptor (beta chain) was identified in a study of regulatory T cells in long-lasting Graves disease. The time point is: persistent/refractory GD, antithyroid drugs over 5 years with positive TRAb. The authors made the TCR library using RNA they extracted from PBMCs. The CDR3 is 13 amino acids. V was pared by 4 bases and J by 6 bases, with 6 bases of the junction left unmatched. CDR1 and CDR2 (germline): KGHSH, LQKENI. iRepertoire HTBI primers and Arm-PCR of CDR3 regions built TCR beta libraries. Via MiXCR, TCRdb re-called the multiplex PCR reads, giving one row per CDR3 protein. The data show about 310,000 distinct CDR3 sequences, with 20% to 25% seen just once and 56% held by the top ten. This clonotype was detected only a few times.

The chain has TRBV18 and TRBJ2-7; 7 nucleotides match TRBD1. Sample: peripheral blood mononuclear cells (PBMCs), taken when the disease was refractory, from a patient treated with antithyroid drugs. The receptor comes from a female donor with Graves disease. The CDR3 here is CASSRAGTVEQYF. DNA for the CDR3: TGTGCCAGCTCACGCGCAGGGACAGTCGAGCAGTACTTC.